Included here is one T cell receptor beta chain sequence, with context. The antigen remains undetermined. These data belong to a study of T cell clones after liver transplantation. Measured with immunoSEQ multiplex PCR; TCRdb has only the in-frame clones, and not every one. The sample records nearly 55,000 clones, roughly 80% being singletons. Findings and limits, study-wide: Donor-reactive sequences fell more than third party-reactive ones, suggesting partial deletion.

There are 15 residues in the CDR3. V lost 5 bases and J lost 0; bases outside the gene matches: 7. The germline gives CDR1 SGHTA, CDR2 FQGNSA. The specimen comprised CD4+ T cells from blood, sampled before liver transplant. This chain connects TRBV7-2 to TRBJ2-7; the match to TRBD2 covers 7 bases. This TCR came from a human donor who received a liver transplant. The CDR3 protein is CASSLTRTSSYEQYF. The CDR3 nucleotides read TGTGCCAGCAGCCTCACACGGACTAGCTCCTACGAGCAGTACTTC.